Described below is a single TCR beta chain sequence and its context. Data came from immunoSEQ multiplex PCR; TCRdb stores just in-frame clones and leaves some out. Here the sample spans roughly 120,000 clones, roughly 90% being singletons. The record originates from a study of blood T cell repertoires in COVID-19. Study at large: The origin of the acute and convalescent COVID-19 samples was the United States, Italy and Spain.

The material sequenced was peripheral blood. The TCR was taken from a man over 45 with active COVID-19.

CDR3 sequence: CASTRTGGLGSTSTDTQYF. The CDR3 nucleotides are TGTGCCAGCACCAGAACTGGGGGACTAGGAAGTACTAGCACAGATACGCAGTATTTT. This rearrangement joins TRBV11-2 to TRBJ2-3, with TRBD2 identical over 8 bases. V lost 7 bases to trimming and J lost 0 bases; unmatched junction nucleotides: 18. Per the germline V gene, CDR1 is SGHAT and CDR2 is FQNNGV. The length of the CDR3 is 19 residues. Looking up the rest from reference TRBV11-2 and TRBJ2-3 gives the full variable domain: EAGVAQSPRYKIIEKRQSVAFWCNPISGHATLYWYQQILGQGPKLLIQFQNNGVVDDSQLPKDRFSAERLKGVDSTLKIQPAKLEDSAVYLCASTRTGGLGSTSTDTQYFGPGTRLTVL.